These T cell receptor beta chains were read from a single sample in a study of cytomegalovirus exposure and HLA in healthy donors. Produced via immunoSEQ multiplex PCR; TCRdb's table is partial and in-frame only. The table lists 110,000 to 150,000 clones, approximately 80% of them singletons. Sequencing was done on a sample of PBMCs. The receptors come from a male donor in good health and CMV-seronegative. Each CDR3 is given with its conserved first and last residue. The D gene is left open where the match is weak. Expanded clones get a size class; other rows say once, few or many, or leave the size out.

D gene | J gene | V gene | clone size | CDR3 DNA | CDR3 protein
NA | TRBJ2-7 | TRBV6-5 | once | TGTGCCAGCAGTTATGGAGGGAGCGGCTACGAGCAGTACTTC | CASSYGGSGYEQYF
NA | TRBJ2-2 | TRBV5-1 | NA | TGCGCCAGCAGCTTGGTCGCAGGGCCCACCGGGGAGCTGTTTTTT | CASSLVAGPTGELFF
TRBD2 | TRBJ2-7 | TRBV7-9 | NA | TGTTCCAGCAGGAGGGGACTAGCGGGAGGCGGCGAAGAGCAGTACTTC | CSSRRGLAGGGEEQYF
NA | TRBJ1-3 | TRBV15 | NA | TGTGCCACCAGCAGAGACAGGGCCTCTGGAAACACCATATATTTT | CATSRDRASGNTIYF
NA | TRBJ2-4 | TRBV5-4 | NA | TGTGCCAGCAGCTTGTTAGGGGGGGGCCAGGTCAAAAACAGTCAGTACTTC | CASSLLGGGQVKNSQYF
TRBD1 | TRBJ2-7 | TRBV5-6 | NA | TGTGCCAGCAGCGGCCGGACAGGGCCGTACGAGCAGTACTTC | CASSGRTGPYEQYF
TRBD1 | TRBJ1-6 | TRBV27 | once | TGTGCCAGCAGTCTCCGGGACAGAAATTCACCCCTCCACTTT | CASSLRDRNSPLHF
NA | TRBJ1-1 | TRBV4-1 | NA | TGCGCCAGCAGCCAAGTCGACGAGGGTATGGAAGCTTTCTTT | CASSQVDEGMEAFF
TRBD1 | TRBJ2-3 | TRBV7-9 | NA | TGTGCCAGCAGCTTAGGGGACAGGATCACAGATACGCAGTATTTT | CASSLGDRITDTQYF
TRBD2 | TRBJ2-7 | TRBV5-1 | NA | TGCGCCAGCAGCCCGGTGGGGGGGACTAGCGGGAGATTCTCCTACGAGCAGTACTTC | CASSPVGGTSGRFSYEQYF
TRBD1 | TRBJ2-1 | TRBV5-1 | NA | TGCGCCAGCAGCCGCCGACAGGGGGAATACAATGAGCAGTTCTTC | CASSRRQGEYNEQFF
TRBD1 | TRBJ2-7 | TRBV6-1 | NA | TGTGCCAGCAGTGCAAGATCCGGGACAGGGACCTCCTACGAGCAGTACTTC | CASSARSGTGTSYEQYF
TRBD1 | TRBJ1-2 | TRBV28 | NA | TGTGCCAGCAGTCTCACCGGGACAGGGAACTATGGCTACACCTTC | CASSLTGTGNYGYTF
TRBD1 | TRBJ1-1 | TRBV5-4 | NA | TGTGCCAGCAGCTCTCCGGGACAGGGGAACTCTGAAGCTTTCTTT | CASSSPGQGNSEAFF
TRBD1 | TRBJ2-7 | TRBV27 | NA | TGTGCCAGCAGTGTTTACAGGGGATTCGTCTACGAGCAGTACTTC | CASSVYRGFVYEQYF